Each of the 27 T cell receptor beta chains below was sequenced from the same sample in a study of blood T cell repertoires in COVID-19. Generated by immunoSEQ multiplex PCR, the TCRdb table keeps only in-frame clones and is missing some. The table includes under 150,000 clones, around 81% detected once. The source material was peripheral blood. Receptors originate from a man in his forties with active or convalescent COVID-19.

This clone has a handful of counts. The gene calls are TRBV19 and TRBJ1-5; TRBD1 might be the D (5 bases). Germline-derived CDR1 and CDR2 are LNHDA and SQIVND (reference sequence). This CDR3 spans 14 amino acids. V shed 3 bases and J shed 4 bases, with 10 bases lying between them. For the CDR3, the DNA is TGTGCCAGTAGTATCTGGGGCGTAAATCAGCCCCAGCATTTT. As protein: CASSIWGVNQPQHF.

V and J are TRBV20-1 and TRBJ2-7; possible D gene TRBD2, 5 bases. The CDR3 sequence is 13 residues long. CDR1 and CDR2 from the germline V gene are DFQATT and SNEGSKA (reference sequence). Between the trimmed V and J ends, which lost 3 bases and 2 bases, there was a span of 11 bases. CDR3: CSASRTPTYEQYF. The DNA for the CDR3 is TGCAGTGCTAGTAGGACTCCCACCTACGAGCAGTACTTC.

The chain has TRBV16 and TRBJ1-1; the D is unclear. This CDR3 contains 12 residues. Germline V gene data show CDR1 as KGHSY and CDR2 as FQNENV. Trimming pared 4 bases from V and 7 bases from J, leaving 10 bases between. CDR3 coding DNA: TGTGCCAGCAGCCTTAGACTAATTGAAGCTTTCTTT. Translated, it gives CASSLRLIEAFF.

The CDR3 DNA sequence: TGTGCCAGCAGTGTCGGCGGCTACGAGCAGTACTTC. Translated, it gives CASSVGGYEQYF. This sequence joins TRBV25-1 and TRBJ2-7; no definite D call. CDR1 and CDR2 from the germline V gene are MGHDK and SYGVNS. V gave up 4 bases and J gave up 3 bases, with 7 bases separating them. The CDR3 loop spans 12 amino acids.

V is TRBV20-1 and J is TRBJ2-5; D perhaps matches TRBD2 (6 bases). CDR1 and CDR2 (germline): DFQATT, SNEGSKA (reference sequence). CDR3 size: 15 residues. Trimming pared 3 bases from V and 6 bases from J, leaving 20 bases between. Here the CDR3 reads CSASTIGGGTQTQYF. In nucleotides, the CDR3 is TGCAGTGCTAGTACGATTGGGGGAGGCACTCAGACCCAGTACTTC.

The chain employs TRBV12-3 or TRBV12-4 and TRBJ2-5, with D tentatively TRBD1 (6 bases). V was shortened by 4 bases and J by 2 bases, with 8 bases between the two germline ends. The CDR3 has 13 amino acids. The CDR3 nucleotides read TGTGCCAGCAGTTCCCAGGGGCAAGAGACCCAGTACTTC. Protein product: CASSSQGQETQYF.

The rearrangement links TRBV7-2 to TRBJ2-1; D ambiguous. Between the trimmed V and J ends, which lost 6 bases and 4 bases, there was a span of 7 bases. Germline loops: CDR1 SGHTA, CDR2 FQGNSA. This CDR3 has 12 amino acids. The CDR3 DNA reads as TGTGCCAGCAGTTATGAGTACAATGAGCAGTTCTTC. It yields the protein CASSYEYNEQFF.

This chain uses TRBV14 with TRBJ2-1; maybe TRBD1 (6 bases). This CDR3 is 17 amino acids long. Germline CDR1 and CDR2: SGHDN and FVKESK. V was trimmed by 0 bases and J by 2 bases, leaving 14 bases between them. The CDR3 protein is CASSQDRSRTAYNEQFF. As DNA, the CDR3 is TGTGCCAGCAGCCAAGATAGGTCGAGGACAGCCTACAATGAGCAGTTCTTC.

This clone was detected a few times. This chain joins TRBV6-2 or TRBV6-3 and TRBJ2-5; tentative D call: TRBD1 (6 bases). Per the germline V gene, CDR1 is MNHEY and CDR2 is SVGEGT. V was cut by 2 bases and J by 1 base, with 11 bases left in between. CDR3 length: 15 residues. For the CDR3, the DNA is TGTGCCAGCAGTTACCGTGGACAGACCCAAGAGACCCAGTACTTC. Its translation is CASSYRGQTQETQYF.

The chain joins TRBV7-2 to TRBJ1-2, with D perhaps matching TRBD1 (5 bases). Trimming removed 1 base from V and 8 bases from J, with 11 bases in between. The CDR3 runs to 13 residues. CDR1 and CDR2 from the germline V gene are SGHTA and FQGNSA. The CDR3 DNA follows: TGTGCCAGCAGCTTAGTCGGGGGATGGGGCTACACCTTC. Translating it yields CASSLVGGWGYTF.

The CDR3 loop reads CASSLGATHLNYGYTF. The CDR3, as DNA: TGCGCCAGCAGCTTGGGTGCCACACACCTTAACTATGGCTACACCTTC. The rearrangement uses TRBV5-1 and TRBJ1-2; no clear D gene. Per the germline V gene, CDR1 is SGHRS and CDR2 is YFSETQ. The CDR3 sequence is 16 residues long. V was pared by 0 bases and J by 1 base, with 13 bases between.

The chain joins TRBV6-5 to TRBJ1-3; weak D call: TRBD1 (6 bases). The ends were cut back, 5 bases at V and 0 bases at J, with 11 bases in the middle. This CDR3 comprises 15 residues. Germline CDR1 reads MNHEY; CDR2 reads SVGAGI. The CDR3 sequence: CASSRDTFSGNTIYF. CDR3 nucleotides: TGTGCCAGCAGTCGGGACACTTTCTCTGGAAACACCATATATTTT.

The chain carries TRBV27 and TRBJ2-1; TRBD2 agrees at 8 bases. Germline lookup yields CDR1 MNHEY and CDR2 SMNVEV (reference sequence). The V gene end was trimmed by 3 bases and the J gene end by 10 bases; junction bases not matched to a gene: 14. The CDR3 covers 16 residues. CDR3 in DNA: TGTGCCAGCAGTTTCTCTGGGACTAGTCGGTTCTGGGAGCAGTTCTTC. It yields the protein CASSFSGTSRFWEQFF.

The chain uses TRBV9 and TRBJ2-3; perhaps TRBD2 as D (7 bases). The germline CDR1 and CDR2 sequences are SGDLS and YYNGEE. The CDR3 is made up of 20 amino acids. Deletions cut 2 bases from V and 0 bases from J, with 25 bases between. For the CDR3, the DNA is TGTGCCAGCAGCGTTGGAAGGGTGGGGGGGCGGGGGACTAGCACAGATACGCAGTATTTT. It translates to CASSVGRVGGRGTSTDTQYF.

This clone was recorded a few times. The rearrangement links TRBV6-5 to TRBJ1-6; D remains ambiguous. Germline values: CDR1 MNHEY, CDR2 SVGAGI. V dropped 6 bases and J dropped 14 bases, with 11 bases sitting between them. This CDR3 contains 11 residues. The CDR3 loop reads CASSRGGALHF. DNA of the CDR3: TGTGCCAGCAGCAGAGGTGGCGCCCTCCACTTT.

The V gene is TRBV5-6, the J gene TRBJ2-1, with TRBD1 identical over 7 bases. Germline V gene sequence: CDR1 SGHDT, CDR2 YYEEEE. Trimming removed 5 bases from V and 7 bases from J; junction bases left unmatched: 12. The CDR3 covers 15 residues. The CDR3 sequence is CASSYRGLVGNEQFF. CDR3 DNA sequence: TGTGCCAGCAGTTACAGGGGTCTGGTGGGGAATGAGCAGTTCTTC.

This clone was counted once. The chain couples TRBV25-1 to TRBJ2-7; 10 positions agree with TRBD1. The CDR3 has 15 residues. Germline trimming cut 5 bases from V and 2 bases from J; bases unmatched to any gene: 6. In germline, CDR1 is MGHDK, CDR2 SYGVNS. The CDR3 loop is CASSRLGQGAYEQYF. DNA for the CDR3: TGTGCCAGCAGTCGCCTCGGACAGGGGGCCTACGAGCAGTACTTC.

The chain combines TRBV19 with TRBJ1-5; maybe TRBD1 (6 bases). Deletions cut 8 bases from V and 5 bases from J, with 13 bases between. This CDR3 is 13 amino acids long. Germline values: CDR1 LNHDA, CDR2 SQIVND (reference sequence). CDR3 coding DNA: TGTGCCAGTTGGCAGGGGCGACATCAGCCCCAGCATTTT. Amino acids: CASWQGRHQPQHF.

V gene TRBV5-4 combines with J gene TRBJ1-2, with D possibly matching TRBD1 (5 bases). V dropped 4 bases and J dropped 8 bases, with 15 bases sitting between them. The CDR3 consists of 13 residues. Germline assignment: CDR1 SGHNT and CDR2 YYREEE (reference sequence). This CDR3 is CASSSGAREGYTF. The DNA of the CDR3 is TGTGCCAGCAGCAGTGGGGCGCGAGAGGGCTACACCTTC. Looking up the rest from reference TRBV5-4 and TRBJ1-2 gives the full variable domain: ETGVTQSPTHLIKTRGQQVTLRCSSQSGHNTVSWYQQALGQGPQFIFQYYREEENGRGNFPPRFSGLQFPNYSSELNVNALELDDSALYLCASSSGAREGYTFGSGTRLTVV.

With respect to this clone: The junction shows a germline mismatch at one end, possibly a read error. V gene TRBV19 combines with J gene TRBJ2-7, with D possibly being TRBD1 (5 bases). This CDR3 contains 16 residues. Germline CDR1 is LNHDA and CDR2 is SQIVND (reference sequence). The DNA for the CDR3 is TGTGCCAGCAGTAAAATCCCGGCAGGGCACCTTCCAGAGCAGTACTTC. It specifies CASSKIPAGHLPEQYF.

V is TRBV19 and J is TRBJ2-1; D unclear. Between the trimmed V and J ends, which lost 8 bases and 1 base, there was a span of 9 bases. This CDR3 comprises 13 residues. Looked up from germline, CDR1 is LNHDA and CDR2 is SQIVND (reference sequence). CDR3 coding DNA: TGTGCCAGTGCGATGTTTTCCTACAATGAGCAGTTCTTC. As protein: CASAMFSYNEQFF.

The V call is TRBV12-3 or TRBV12-4, the J call TRBJ2-7, with 7 bases matching TRBD2. Trimming cost V 5 bases and J 0 bases; bases outside gene matches: 1. The CDR3 is 13 residues long. The CDR3 protein is CASSPGGSYEQYF. Written as DNA, the CDR3 is TGTGCCAGCAGTCCGGGGGGCTCCTACGAGCAGTACTTC.

This clone has just a few counts. The chain joins TRBV3-1 (or the pseudogene TRBV3-2) to TRBJ1-1; D is uncertain. V was pared by 3 bases and J by 11 bases, with 13 bases between. Germline CDR1 and CDR2: LGHDT and YNNKEL (reference sequence). The CDR3 loop spans 12 amino acids. The CDR3 nucleotides read TGTGCCAGCAGCCATGGAGAACGCATCGCTTTCTTT. The encoded protein is CASSHGERIAFF.

This rearrangement joins TRBV6-5 to TRBJ2-5; no reliable D call. V dropped 5 bases and J dropped 1 base, with 14 bases sitting between them. The CDR3 length is 15 residues. Germline V lookup: CDR1 MNHEY, CDR2 SVGAGI. CDR3 sequence (DNA): TGTGCCAGCAGTCTCCGTGGAGTGATCCAAGAGACCCAGTACTTC. Protein: CASSLRGVIQETQYF.

CDR3 sequence: CASSQEDRLNYGYTF. Written as DNA, the CDR3 is TGTGCCAGCAGCCAAGAGGACAGGTTAAACTATGGCTACACCTTC. J is TRBJ1-2 and V is TRBV3-1 (or the pseudogene TRBV3-2); 7 nucleotides agree with TRBD1. This CDR3 is built from 15 residues. Losses at the gene ends were 0 bases for V and 2 bases for J; bases not matched to a gene: 3. CDR1 LGHDT and CDR2 YNNKEL come from the germline V gene (reference sequence).

The gene calls are TRBV5-1 and TRBJ2-7, with a tentative D call TRBD2 (5 bases). V lost 4 bases and J 6 bases, leaving 8 bases between the germline ends. The CDR3 consists of 11 residues. In germline, CDR1 is SGHRS, CDR2 YFSETQ. CDR3 sequence: CASSPGLEQYF. CDR3 nucleotides: TGCGCCAGCAGCCCCGGACTCGAGCAGTACTTC. Looking up the rest from reference TRBV5-1 and TRBJ2-7 gives the full variable domain: KAGVTQTPRYLIKTRGQQVTLSCSPISGHRSVSWYQQTPGQGLQFLFEYFSETQRNKGNFPGRFSGRQFSNSRSEMNVSTLELGDSALYLCASSPGLEQYFGPGTRLTVT.

V usage is TRBV5-5 and J usage is TRBJ1-5, with TRBD1 as a possible D gene (5 bases). This CDR3 has 15 residues. CDR1 and CDR2 (germline): SGHKS, YYEKEE (reference sequence). Trimming removed 1 base at V and 6 bases at J, with 14 bases between. The CDR3 here is CASSLTGLGAQPQHF. CDR3 DNA: TGTGCCAGCAGCTTGACAGGTCTTGGAGCTCAGCCCCAGCATTTT. Together with reference TRBV5-5 and TRBJ1-5, the CDR3 gives the full variable domain: DAGVTQSPTHLIKTRGQQVTLRCSPISGHKSVSWYQQVLGQGPQFIFQYYEKEERGRGNFPDRFSARQFPNYSSELNVNALLLGDSALYLCASSLTGLGAQPQHFGDGTRLSIL.